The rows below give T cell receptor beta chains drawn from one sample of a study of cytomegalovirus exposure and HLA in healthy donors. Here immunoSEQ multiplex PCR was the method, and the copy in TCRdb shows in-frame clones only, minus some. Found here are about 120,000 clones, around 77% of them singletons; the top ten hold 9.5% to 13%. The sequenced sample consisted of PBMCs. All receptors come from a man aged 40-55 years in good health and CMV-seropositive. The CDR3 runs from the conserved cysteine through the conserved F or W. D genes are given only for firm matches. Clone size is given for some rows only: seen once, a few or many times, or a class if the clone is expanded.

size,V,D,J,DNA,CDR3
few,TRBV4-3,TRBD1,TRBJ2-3,TGCGCCAGCAGCCGGGGACAGGGATTCACAGATACGCAGTATTTT,CASSRGQGFTDTQYF
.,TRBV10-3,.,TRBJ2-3,TGTGCCGGCGCGGGGAGCGGGACAGATACGCAGTATTTT,CAGAGSGTDTQYF
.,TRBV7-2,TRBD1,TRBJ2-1,TGTGCCAGCAGCTACGACAGGGGACCGTACAATGAGCAGTTCTTC,CASSYDRGPYNEQFF
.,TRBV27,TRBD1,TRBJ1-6,TGTGCCAGCAGTCCGACAGGGGGCTTTCATTCACCCCTCCACTTT,CASSPTGGFHSPLHF
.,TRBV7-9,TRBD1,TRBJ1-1,TGTTCCAGCAGCCCGTACAGGGGAAAGAACACTGAAGCTTTCTTT,CSSSPYRGKNTEAFF
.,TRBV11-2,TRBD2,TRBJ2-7,TGTGCCAGCAGCACGACTAGCGTGTCCTACGAGCAGTACTTC,CASSTTSVSYEQYF
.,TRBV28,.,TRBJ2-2,TGTGCCAGCAGATTTAGTACCCGGGAGCTGTTTTTT,CASRFSTRELFF
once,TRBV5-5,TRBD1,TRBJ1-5,TGTGCCAGCAGCTTGGAATACCGGGACAGGGTTAATCAGCCCCAGCATTTT,CASSLEYRDRVNQPQHF
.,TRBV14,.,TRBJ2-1,TGTGCCAGCAGCCAGACAACCGCCGGTAATGAGCAGTTCTTC,CASSQTTAGNEQFF
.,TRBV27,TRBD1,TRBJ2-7,TGTGCCAGCAGTTTAGGGGAACGGACAGGGCCCACCTACGAGCAGTACTTC,CASSLGERTGPTYEQYF
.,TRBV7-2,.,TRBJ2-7,TGTGCCAGCAGCTTAAAAGGGGTCGGGCAGTACTTC,CASSLKGVGQYF
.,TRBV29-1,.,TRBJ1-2,TGCAGCGTTGAGGGGCTCCCCAGCAACTATGGCTACACCTTC,CSVEGLPSNYGYTF
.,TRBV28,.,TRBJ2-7,TGTGCCAGCAGTTTATCTCGGTACGAGCAGTACTTC,CASSLSRYEQYF
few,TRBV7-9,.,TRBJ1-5,TGTGCCAGCAGCTTAGCGGGGCAGGGGCCCCAGCATTTT,CASSLAGQGPQHF
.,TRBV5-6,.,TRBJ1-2,TGTGCCAGCAGGGGCCAGAGGGAATCCTATGGCTACACCTTC,CASRGQRESYGYTF
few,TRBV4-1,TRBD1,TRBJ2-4,TGCGCCAGCAGCCAAGAGGCTCAGGGGGTTAAAAACATTCAGTACTTC,CASSQEAQGVKNIQYF
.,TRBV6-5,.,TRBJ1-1,TGTGCCAGCAGTTACTCGGCAGGGGTCACGAACACTGAAGCTTTCTTT,CASSYSAGVTNTEAFF
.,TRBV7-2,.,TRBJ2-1,TGTGCCAGCAGCTTAGTACAGAACAGACACAATGAGCAGTTCTTC,CASSLVQNRHNEQFF
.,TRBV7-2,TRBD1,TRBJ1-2,TGTGCCAGCAGCCGGGGGGGACAGCGAGGAGGTGGAGGCTACACCTTC,CASSRGGQRGGGGYTF
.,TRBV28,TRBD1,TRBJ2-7,TGTGCCAGCAGGACAAGACAGGGTACCTACGAGCAGTACTTC,CASRTRQGTYEQYF
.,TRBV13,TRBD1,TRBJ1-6,TGTGCCAGCAGCTTAGGACAGGGGGCAAGGAATTCACCCCTCCACTTT,CASSLGQGARNSPLHF
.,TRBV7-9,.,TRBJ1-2,TGTTCCGGCGGGACGGAAATTTATGGCTACACCTTC,CSGGTEIYGYTF
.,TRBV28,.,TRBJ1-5,TGTGCCAGCAGTTTATCATCCCCCAGGGGTGGCCAGCCCCAGCATTTT,CASSLSSPRGGQPQHF
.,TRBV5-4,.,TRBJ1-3,TGTGCCAGCAGCTCCTGGCGAAACACCATATATTTT,CASSSWRNTIYF
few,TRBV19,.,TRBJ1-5,TGTGCCAGTAGCCCGTTATCAGGGGGCAATCAGCCCCAGCATTTT,CASSPLSGGNQPQHF
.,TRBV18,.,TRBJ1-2,TGTGCCAGCTCACCAATTTCAGGGTTAGGTGGCTACACCTTC,CASSPISGLGGYTF
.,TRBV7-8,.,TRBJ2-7,TGTGCCAGCAGCTTAACGATGGGCAGGGAAGGTACCTCCTACGAGCAGTACTTC,CASSLTMGREGTSYEQYF
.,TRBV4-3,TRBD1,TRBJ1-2,TGCGCCAGCAGCCAAGATCTTCGTTATATTTATCAGGGGGCTGAGAATGGCTACACCTTC,CASSQDLRYIYQGAENGYTF
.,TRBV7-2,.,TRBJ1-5,TGTGCCAGCAGCCGCCCCACAGAACCCAATCAGCCCCAGCATTTT,CASSRPTEPNQPQHF
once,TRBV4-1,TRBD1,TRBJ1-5,TGCGCCAGCAGCCAAGGCGGACAGGGAGGGCAGCCCCAGCATTTT,CASSQGGQGGQPQHF
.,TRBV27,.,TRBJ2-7,TGTGCCAGCAGTTCGACAGGACGTGGGACCCCCTACGAGCAGTACTTC,CASSSTGRGTPYEQYF
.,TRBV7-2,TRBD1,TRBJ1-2,TGTGCCAGCAGTTTCTCCGGGACAGGGAGGATATTGGGTGGCTACACCTTC,CASSFSGTGRILGGYTF
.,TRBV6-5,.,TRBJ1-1,TGTGCCAGCAGTTACACCCAGGGTGAAGCTTTCTTT,CASSYTQGEAFF
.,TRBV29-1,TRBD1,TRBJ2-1,TGCAGCGTTGATGGCCTACAGGGGTACGTTGAGCAGTTCTTC,CSVDGLQGYVEQFF
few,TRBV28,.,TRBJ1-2,TGTGCCAGCAGTTTTTCCTTAACGCCCAGGGAGGGTGGCTACACCTTC,CASSFSLTPREGGYTF
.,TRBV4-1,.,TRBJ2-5,TGCGCCAGCAGTTTTGGACACAACCAAGAGACCCAGTACTTC,CASSFGHNQETQYF
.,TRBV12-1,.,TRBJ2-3,TGTGCCAGCAGCTTTGGGGCTAGCGGACGCACAGATACGCAGTATTTT,CASSFGASGRTDTQYF
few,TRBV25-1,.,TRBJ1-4,TGTGCCAGCAGTGATCAGGGCCCTAATGAAAAACTGTTTTTT,CASSDQGPNEKLFF
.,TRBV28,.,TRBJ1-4,TGTGCCAGCAGTTTGTCAGGGGCAACTAATGAAAAACTGTTTTTT,CASSLSGATNEKLFF